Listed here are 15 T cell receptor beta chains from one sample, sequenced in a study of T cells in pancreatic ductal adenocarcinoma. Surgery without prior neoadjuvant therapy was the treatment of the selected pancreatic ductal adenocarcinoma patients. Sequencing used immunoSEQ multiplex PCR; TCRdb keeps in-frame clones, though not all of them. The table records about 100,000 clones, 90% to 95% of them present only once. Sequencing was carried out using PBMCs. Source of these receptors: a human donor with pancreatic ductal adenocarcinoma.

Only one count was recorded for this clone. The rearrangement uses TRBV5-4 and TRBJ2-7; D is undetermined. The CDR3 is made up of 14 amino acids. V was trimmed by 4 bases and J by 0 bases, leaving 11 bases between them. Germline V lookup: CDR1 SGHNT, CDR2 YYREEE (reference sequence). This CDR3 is CASSVGQSSYEQYF. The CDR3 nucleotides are TGTGCCAGCAGCGTGGGCCAGTCCTCCTACGAGCAGTACTTC.

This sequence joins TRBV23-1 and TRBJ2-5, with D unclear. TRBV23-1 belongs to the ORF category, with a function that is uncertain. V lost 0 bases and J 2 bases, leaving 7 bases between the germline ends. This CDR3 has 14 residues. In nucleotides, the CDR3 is TGCGCCAGCAGTCAATCGTCAGAACAAGAGACCCAGTACTTC. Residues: CASSQSSEQETQYF.

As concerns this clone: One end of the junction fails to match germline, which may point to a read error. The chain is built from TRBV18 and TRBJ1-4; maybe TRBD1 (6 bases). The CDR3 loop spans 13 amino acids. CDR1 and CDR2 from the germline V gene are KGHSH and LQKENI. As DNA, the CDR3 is TGTGCCAGCTCACCCAGAGGACAGCCCGCTCTGGTTTTT. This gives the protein CASSPRGQPALVF. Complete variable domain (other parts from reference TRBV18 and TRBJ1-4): NAGVMQNPRHLVRRRGQEARLRCSPMKGHSHVYWYRQLPEEGLKFMVYLQKENIIDESGMPKERFSAEFPKEGPSILRIQQVVRGDSAAYFCASSPRGQPALVFGSGTQLSVL.

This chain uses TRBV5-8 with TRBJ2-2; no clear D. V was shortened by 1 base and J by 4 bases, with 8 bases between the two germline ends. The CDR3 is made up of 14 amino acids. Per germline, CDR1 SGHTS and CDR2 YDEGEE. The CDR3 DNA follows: TGTGCCAGCAGCTTGTATAGAGTCACCGGGGAGCTGTTTTTT. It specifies CASSLYRVTGELFF.

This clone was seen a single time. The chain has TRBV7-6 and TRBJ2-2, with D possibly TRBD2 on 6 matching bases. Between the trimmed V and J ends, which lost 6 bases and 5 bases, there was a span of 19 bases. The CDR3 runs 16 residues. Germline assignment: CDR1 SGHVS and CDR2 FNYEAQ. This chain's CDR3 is CASSPRGGRGTGELFF. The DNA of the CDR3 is TGTGCCAGCAGTCCCCGAGGAGGGCGAGGAACCGGGGAGCTGTTTTTT.

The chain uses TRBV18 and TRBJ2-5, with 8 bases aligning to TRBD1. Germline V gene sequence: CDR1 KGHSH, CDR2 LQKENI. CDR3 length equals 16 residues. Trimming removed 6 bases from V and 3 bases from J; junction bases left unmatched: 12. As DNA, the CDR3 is TGTGCCAGCTCGCCGAACCTACAGGGGGTGAAAGAGACCCAGTACTTC. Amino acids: CASSPNLQGVKETQYF.

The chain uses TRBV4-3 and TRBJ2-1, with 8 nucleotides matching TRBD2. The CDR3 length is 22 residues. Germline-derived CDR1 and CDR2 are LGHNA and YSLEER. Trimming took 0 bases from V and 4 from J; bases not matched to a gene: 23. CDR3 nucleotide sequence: TGCGCCAGCAGCCAAGAGTTGGGATCCACTTTTAGCCGGGGGGGACTATACAATGAGCAGTTCTTC. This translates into CASSQELGSTFSRGGLYNEQFF.

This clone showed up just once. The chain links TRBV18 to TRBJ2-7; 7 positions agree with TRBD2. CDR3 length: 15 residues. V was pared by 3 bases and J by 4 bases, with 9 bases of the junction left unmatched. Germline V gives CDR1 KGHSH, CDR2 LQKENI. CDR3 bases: TGTGCCAGCTCACCTCGTCGGGACTACACTTACGAGCAGTACTTC. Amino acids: CASSPRRDYTYEQYF.

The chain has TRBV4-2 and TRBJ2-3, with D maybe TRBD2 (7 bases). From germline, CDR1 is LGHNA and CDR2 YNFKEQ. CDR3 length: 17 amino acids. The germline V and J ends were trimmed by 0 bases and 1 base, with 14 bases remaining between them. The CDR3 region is CASSQEGGLFGTDTQYF. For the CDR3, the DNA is TGTGCCAGCAGCCAAGAGGGGGGGCTATTCGGCACAGATACGCAGTATTTT.

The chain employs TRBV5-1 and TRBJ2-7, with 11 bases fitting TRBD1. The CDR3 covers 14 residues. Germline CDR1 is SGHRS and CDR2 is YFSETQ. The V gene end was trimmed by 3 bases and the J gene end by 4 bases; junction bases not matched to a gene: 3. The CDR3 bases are TGCGCCAGCAGCTCAGGACAGGGGGCATACGAGCAGTACTTC. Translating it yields CASSSGQGAYEQYF.

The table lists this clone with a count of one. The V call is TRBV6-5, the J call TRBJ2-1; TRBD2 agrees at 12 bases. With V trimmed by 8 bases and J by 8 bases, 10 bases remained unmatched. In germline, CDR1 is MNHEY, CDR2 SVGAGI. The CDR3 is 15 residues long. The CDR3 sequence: CASQLTSGSEYEQFF. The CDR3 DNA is TGTGCCAGCCAACTGACTAGCGGGAGCGAGTATGAGCAGTTCTTC.

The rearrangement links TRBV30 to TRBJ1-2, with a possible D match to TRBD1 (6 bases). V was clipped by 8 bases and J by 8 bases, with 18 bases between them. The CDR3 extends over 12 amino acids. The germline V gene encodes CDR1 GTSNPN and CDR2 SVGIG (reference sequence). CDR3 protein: CASKTGRGGYTF. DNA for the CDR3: TGTGCCAGCAAAACAGGGAGAGGCGGCTACACCTTC.

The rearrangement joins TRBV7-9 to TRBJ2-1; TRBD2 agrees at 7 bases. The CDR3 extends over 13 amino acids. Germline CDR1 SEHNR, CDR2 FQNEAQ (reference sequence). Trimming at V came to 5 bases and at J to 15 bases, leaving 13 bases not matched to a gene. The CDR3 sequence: CASSQSYAGVLFF. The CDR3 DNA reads TGTGCCAGCAGCCAGTCCTACGCGGGAGTTTTGTTCTTC.

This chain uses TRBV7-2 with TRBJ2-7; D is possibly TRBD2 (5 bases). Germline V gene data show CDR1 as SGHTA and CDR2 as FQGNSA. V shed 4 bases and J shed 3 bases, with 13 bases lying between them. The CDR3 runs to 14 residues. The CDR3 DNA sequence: TGTGCCAGCAGCTCACGGGGTACATTCTACGAGCAGTACTTC. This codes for CASSSRGTFYEQYF.

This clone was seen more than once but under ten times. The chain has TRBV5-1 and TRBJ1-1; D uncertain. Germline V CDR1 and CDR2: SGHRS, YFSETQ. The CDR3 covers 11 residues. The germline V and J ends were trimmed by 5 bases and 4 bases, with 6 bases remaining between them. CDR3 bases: TGCGCCAGCAGTGGGCGCACTGAAGCTTTCTTT. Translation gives CASSGRTEAFF.